This record looks at one T cell receptor beta chain sequence and its context. The antigen it binds to is not known. Within one base of it there is no much larger clone, and no base qualities were kept. The source of the sample is a study of cytomegalovirus exposure and HLA in healthy donors (dated by TCRdb to 2017 to 2019). Study-wide context: A later analysis indicated that the 120 validation repertoires were generated on the platform also employed for the 700 or so repertoires of the first cohort. The study aimed to test whether signatures of past pathogen exposure could be identified by cataloging public T cell receptors. A separate validation cohort of 100 to 150 different subjects was used in addition to the roughly 670-subject first cohort. High-throughput TCR immunosequencing, statistical association of individual TCRs with disease status, and machine learning were combined to predict cytomegalovirus infection status. Broad study findings and their caveats: A total of around 150 TCR beta chains were listed by the study as associated with cytomegalovirus. A few of the identified cytomegalovirus-associated TCR beta chains were confirmed in vitro to be specific for cytomegalovirus antigens. It was suggested by the authors that the approach could potentially be generalized to other disease states and immunological phenotypes. The classifier was reported to diagnose cytomegalovirus status with high specificity and sensitivity in both the original cohort and the validation cohort. While some public TCRs were present in many individuals, most TCR sequences turned up only very rarely across donors. A later analysis had no HLA typing for the validation cohort, so co-occurrence there was scored across all 110 or so repertoires. Of the cluster scores, about 94% were above 0 in a later analysis, which found that TCRs clustered in the first cohort also tended to co-occur in the approximately 130 validation repertoires.

The library was made by the immunoSEQ multiplex PCR assay. As for the authors' bioinformatics: A statistical classification framework was developed to diagnose cytomegalovirus status using the catalog of TCR beta chain sequences. Entries here come from immuneACCESS through TCRdb and include only in-frame sequences with V and J called. Some clones fail to appear in such tables; in the studies checked, an unresolved V gene covers under half of the shortfall, and the cause of the remainder is unknown. V and J calls plus clone size are reproduced from that table; the DNA served to infer D and trimming. This sample is represented by about 330,000 clones; approximately 90% of them were singletons. The ten top clones hold roughly 1.2% of the sample. CDR1 and CDR2, looked up from the germline V gene (reference sequence), are MNHEY and SMNVEV. Germline trimming amounts to 3 bases on V and 4 bases on J, with 9 as the count of junction bases outside the gene matches. The CDR3 contains 15 residues, cysteine and phenylalanine counted. CDR3 DNA only is kept here, 45 bases in frame from base 1.

Donors formed part of the validation cohort, which comprised about 130 subjects and was distinct from the first cohort of under 750 subjects. This clonotype originated in a woman aged 30 to 39 in good health and CMV-seropositive. The sequencing sample was made of PBMCs. The V and J segments used are TRBV27 and TRBJ2-7; 7 junctional bases match TRBD1. CDR3 loop: CASSFGTAPGYEQYF. The nucleotide sequence is given as TGTGCCAGCAGTTTCGGGACAGCGCCAGGTTACGAGCAGTACTTC.